The 20 T cell receptor beta chains presented below share a single source sample, sequenced in a study of shared clonotypes between healthy human individuals. Produced via immunoSEQ multiplex PCR; TCRdb's table is partial and in-frame only. The repertoire holds roughly 2,000,000 clones, with roughly 93% as singletons. Cells designated naive CD8 were CD45RO-negative and were positively selected for CCR7, with terminally differentiated effector memory CD45RA+ cells excluded. The sample consisted of naive CD8+ T cells from PBMCs. These receptor sequences come from a man between 18 and 29 years old in good health. Some clones in this sample may be carry-over from other donors' samples.

As for this clone: A read error may account for a junction end that differs from germline. V usage is TRBV5-8 and J usage is TRBJ2-7; weak D call: TRBD2 (7 bases). CDR1 is SGHTS, CDR2 YDEGEE, per germline. CDR3 length: 14 residues. CDR3 sequence reads: CASTWGGLSDEQYF. In nucleotides, the CDR3 is TGTGCCAGCACCTGGGGGGGGCTCTCCGACGAGCAGTACTTC.

The chain links TRBV4-1 to TRBJ2-4, with 15 bases fitting TRBD2. V lost 1 base and J lost 6; bases outside the gene matches: 4. The CDR3 has 17 amino acids. Germline V gene sequence: CDR1 MGHRA, CDR2 YSYEKL. The CDR3 nucleotides read TGCGCCAGCAGCCAAGTTCGGACTAGCGGGAGGGGAAACATTCAGTACTTC. Protein sequence: CASSQVRTSGRGNIQYF.

The rearrangement joins TRBV9 to TRBJ2-3; D ambiguous. The V and J ends lost 3 bases and 2 bases respectively, with 19 bases between them. The CDR3 has 17 residues. The V gene's germline CDR1 is SGDLS and CDR2 YYNGEE. CDR3 residues: CASSGRVHYENTDTQYF. The CDR3 DNA reads as TGTGCCAGCAGCGGACGGGTACACTACGAGAACACAGATACGCAGTATTTT.

The V call is TRBV7-9, the J call TRBJ1-4; TRBD1 might be the D (5 bases). V was clipped by 1 base and J by 4 bases, with 19 bases between them. The V gene's germline CDR1 is SEHNR and CDR2 FQNEAQ (reference sequence). This CDR3 comprises 18 residues. DNA for the CDR3: TGTGCCAGCAGCTTAGGACAAGGGGTGCGGCTGGATAATGAAAAACTGTTTTTT. Protein sequence: CASSLGQGVRLDNEKLFF.

The genes are TRBV28 and TRBJ1-5, with D tentatively TRBD1 (6 bases). CDR3 length equals 12 residues. Germline V gene data show CDR1 as MDHEN and CDR2 as SYDVKM. The germline V and J ends were trimmed by 6 bases and 10 bases, with 13 bases remaining between them. CDR3 DNA sequence: TGTGCCAGCAGCCTTGGGGGGCTACCCCAGCATTTT. Its protein is CASSLGGLPQHF.

The chain uses TRBV27 and TRBJ2-7; no clear D gene. The germline V and J ends were trimmed by 1 base and 1 base, with 11 bases remaining between them. Per germline, CDR1 MNHEY and CDR2 SMNVEV (reference sequence). CDR3 length equals 15 residues. The CDR3 is CASSLYGYGSYEQYF. The CDR3 DNA follows: TGTGCCAGCAGTTTATATGGGTATGGGTCCTACGAGCAGTACTTC.

Note on this clone: The identical CDR3 is also encoded by other nucleotide sequences in the sample. The chain carries TRBV4-1 and TRBJ2-7, with a weak D call TRBD2 (5 bases). This CDR3 spans 13 amino acids. In germline, CDR1 is MGHRA, CDR2 YSYEKL. V was pared by 1 base and J by 2 bases, with 6 bases between. The CDR3 nucleotides are TGCGCCAGCAGCCAAGTCGGGACCTACGAGCAGTACTTC. Its translation is CASSQVGTYEQYF.

The gene calls are TRBV28 and TRBJ2-7; 7 bases match TRBD2. The CDR3 spans 15 residues. J gave up 6 bases and V 1 base, and 9 bases lay outside the gene matches. Germline V gene lookup returns CDR1 MDHEN and CDR2 SYDVKM. The CDR3 region has the DNA TGTGCCAGCAGTTTATCCTATACACTAGCGTCCGAGCAGTACTTC. Translation: CASSLSYTLASEQYF.

In its sample, this clone was seen once. The chain recombines TRBV28 with TRBJ1-4; 7 nucleotides align to TRBD1. The trim removed 6 bases at V and 10 bases at J, leaving 11 bases unmatched. This CDR3 has 14 amino acids. The germline V gene encodes CDR1 MDHEN and CDR2 SYDVKM. This chain's CDR3 is CASSRGGDRRKLFF. The CDR3 region has the DNA TGTGCCAGCAGCCGCGGGGGGGACAGAAGAAAACTGTTTTTT.

The chain is built from TRBV4-2 and TRBJ2-7, with D possibly called TRBD1 or TRBD2 (5 bases each). Germline CDR1 is LGHNA and CDR2 is YNFKEQ. V shed 1 base and J shed 2 bases, with 12 bases lying between them. The CDR3 has 15 amino acids. Here the CDR3 reads CASSQGDGSPYEQYF. In DNA form, the CDR3 reads TGTGCCAGCAGCCAAGGGGACGGATCTCCCTACGAGCAGTACTTC.

The chain uses TRBV6-1 and TRBJ2-5, with 14 bases fitting TRBD2. The CDR3 length is 15 residues. The J segment lost 5 bases and the V segment lost 4 bases, leaving 3 bases of the junction unmatched. Germline assignment: CDR1 MNHNS and CDR2 SASEGT. The chain's CDR3 is CASSVTSGRGETQYF. The DNA of the CDR3 is TGTGCCAGCAGTGTGACTAGCGGGAGGGGGGAGACCCAGTACTTC.

The V gene is TRBV7-3, the J gene TRBJ2-2; 8 bases match TRBD1. CDR3 size: 18 residues. V dropped 0 bases and J dropped 2; count of bases not matched to a gene: 8. The V gene's germline CDR1 is SGHTA and CDR2 FQGTGA. The CDR3 DNA sequence: TGTGCCAGCAGCTTAACTACCCCGGGACAGGTAAACACCGGGGAGCTGTTTTTT. Translating it yields CASSLTTPGQVNTGELFF.

The chain employs TRBV27 and TRBJ2-1; 7 bases map to TRBD1. The junction had 3 bases not matched to a gene; V was cut back by 2 bases and J by 2 bases. The CDR3 is 15 amino acids. Germline V gives CDR1 MNHEY, CDR2 SMNVEV (reference sequence). CDR3 DNA sequence: TGTGCCAGCAGTTTACGGGACAGAACCTACAATGAGCAGTTCTTC. Translation: CASSLRDRTYNEQFF.

The chain has TRBV6-4 and TRBJ2-3, with unresolved D. Germline CDR1 MRHNA, CDR2 SNTAGT. The CDR3 spans 16 residues. V gave up 4 bases and J gave up 1 base, with 15 bases separating them. The CDR3 reads CASSAPDGWGTDTQYF. CDR3 DNA sequence: TGTGCCAGCAGTGCCCCGGACGGGTGGGGCACAGATACGCAGTATTTT.

Of note for this clone: Other DNA sequences in this sample translate to the same CDR3. CDR3 region: CASSYSNRAGANVLTF. The CDR3 nucleotides read TGTGCCAGCAGTTACTCGAACAGGGCTGGGGCCAACGTCCTGACTTTC. V and J are TRBV6-5 and TRBJ2-6; D is perhaps TRBD1 (6 bases). The germline V gene encodes CDR1 MNHEY and CDR2 SVGAGI. V lost 0 bases to trimming and J lost 2 bases, with 8 bases between them. CDR3 length: 16 residues.

V and J are TRBV11-2 and TRBJ2-7, with 7 bases fitting TRBD1. After removal of 5 bases from V and 5 bases from J, the junction contained 15 bases not matched to a gene. CDR1 SGHAT and CDR2 FQNNGV come from the germline V gene. The length of the CDR3 is 16 residues. CDR3 residues: CASSPFGTDFRHEQYF. As DNA, the CDR3 is TGTGCCAGCAGCCCCTTCGGGACAGATTTTCGGCACGAGCAGTACTTC. Drawing the rest from reference TRBV11-2 and TRBJ2-7, the complete variable domain is EAGVAQSPRYKIIEKRQSVAFWCNPISGHATLYWYQQILGQGPKLLIQFQNNGVVDDSQLPKDRFSAERLKGVDSTLKIQPAKLEDSAVYLCASSPFGTDFRHEQYFGPGTRLTVT.

The chain uses TRBV2 and TRBJ2-7; the D gene is possibly TRBD1 (6 bases). V shed 11 bases and J shed 11 bases, with 19 bases lying between them. This CDR3 spans 11 amino acids. CDR1 SNHLY and CDR2 FYNNEI come from the germline V gene. This chain's CDR3 is CAQGGEGEKYF. In nucleotides, the CDR3 is TGTGCCCAAGGGGGAGAAGGGGAGAAGTACTTC.

The chain is built from TRBV7-6 and TRBJ2-7; 7 bases agree with TRBD1. After removal of 5 bases from V and 3 bases from J, the junction contained 4 bases not matched to a gene. Looked up from germline, CDR1 is SGHVS and CDR2 is FNYEAQ. The CDR3 runs to 13 residues. CDR3 sequence (DNA): TGTGCCAGCAGCAACCGGGACAGCTACGAGCAGTACTTC. The encoded protein is CASSNRDSYEQYF.

The J gene is TRBJ2-1, the V gene TRBV20-1; 7 nucleotides line up with TRBD1. Germline V gene sequence: CDR1 DFQATT, CDR2 SNEGSKA (reference sequence). The CDR3 spans 11 residues. V shed 6 bases and J 10 bases; nucleotides not matched to a gene: 6. Written as DNA, the CDR3 is TGCAGTGCAAGGACAGGCGGCGAGCAGTTCTTC. Encoded protein: CSARTGGEQFF.

The V call is TRBV27, the J call TRBJ1-2; D is unclear. CDR1 MNHEY and CDR2 SMNVEV come from the germline V gene (reference sequence). The CDR3 covers 15 residues. Trimming left V 8 bases short and J 2 bases short, with 18 bases between. In nucleotides, the CDR3 is TGTGCCAGCGCCCCCCCTCCGGGCAGAAACTATGGCTACACCTTC. Translated: CASAPPPGRNYGYTF.